The 30 T cell receptor beta chains below were found in one sample sequenced in a study of memory CD4+ T cells and cytomegalovirus serostatus (dated by TCRdb to about 2019). Single viable CD3+CD4+CD8-CD45RO+ cells were sorted as memory CD4+ T cells on a FACSAria II. The method was the immunoSEQ multiplex PCR assay. Sourced from immuneACCESS, this table was stored by TCRdb with only in-frame sequences that have V and J called. A share of the clones is absent; for the studies checked, an unresolved V gene accounts for under half, and the remainder has no known explanation. In all, the sample holds 40,000 or so clones, and nearly 80% of those were seen once. The ten largest make up 0.7% to 0.8% of the sample. Sequenced sample: memory CD4+ T cells from blood. Receptors originate from an adult in good health and CMV-seronegative.

This clone counts as medium-sized. The V gene is TRBV5-4, the J gene TRBJ2-2, with 8 bases aligning to TRBD2. The CDR3 totals 13 residues. V lost 5 bases, J lost 8 bases, and 5 bases stayed unmatched. From germline, CDR1 is SGHNT and CDR2 YYREEE (reference sequence). The CDR3 bases are TGTGCCAGCAGTCGTAGCGGGGCTGGGGAGCTGTTTTTT. Protein product: CASSRSGAGELFF.

In DNA form, the CDR3 reads TGTGCCTGGATTTCGGGACAGGGCGCATCTAATGAAAAACTGTTTTTT. Translating it yields CAWISGQGASNEKLFF. This rearrangement joins TRBV30 to TRBJ1-4, with 9 nucleotides matching TRBD1. The junction had 9 bases not matched to a gene; V was cut back by 4 bases and J by 3 bases. The CDR3 has 16 amino acids. The germline gives CDR1 GTSNPN, CDR2 SVGIG (reference sequence).

CDR3 loop: CASSLFQDGTGDGYGYTF. CDR3 DNA sequence: TGCGCCAGCAGCTTGTTTCAAGATGGGACAGGGGACGGCTATGGCTACACCTTC. The rearrangement links TRBV5-1 to TRBJ1-2; TRBD1 matches at 10 bases. Germline lookup yields CDR1 SGHRS and CDR2 YFSETQ. J was trimmed by 4 bases and V by 1 base; bases with no gene match: 13. The CDR3 contains 18 residues.

The chain has TRBV30 and TRBJ2-7; no clear D gene. The V gene's germline CDR1 is GTSNPN and CDR2 SVGIG (reference sequence). The CDR3 runs 11 residues. Trimming left V 5 bases short and J 2 bases short, with 7 bases between. DNA for the CDR3: TGTGCCTGGGACACTACCTACGAGCAGTACTTC. Its translation is CAWDTTYEQYF.

The rearrangement uses TRBV5-1 and TRBJ2-7, with no clear D. CDR3 length equals 17 residues. V was trimmed by 0 bases and J by 0 bases, leaving 16 bases between them. The germline V gene encodes CDR1 SGHRS and CDR2 YFSETQ. The CDR3 DNA follows: TGCGCCAGCAGCTTGGCCTATGAGTCAACGTTCTCCTACGAGCAGTACTTC. Protein product: CASSLAYESTFSYEQYF.

The genes are TRBV7-2 and TRBJ1-4, with D possibly being TRBD1 (5 bases). This CDR3 has 15 residues. The V end was cut by 1 base, the J end by 7 bases, with 13 bases between. Germline CDR1 SGHTA, CDR2 FQGNSA. The CDR3 loop is CASSLVRGVREKLFF. The CDR3 DNA is TGTGCCAGCAGCTTAGTTCGGGGGGTTCGTGAAAAACTGTTTTTT.

The chain joins TRBV6-5 to TRBJ1-4; D ambiguous. V gave up 7 bases and J gave up 0 bases, with 12 bases separating them. Germline V lookup: CDR1 MNHEY, CDR2 SVGAGI. The CDR3 contains 15 residues. CDR3 sequence: CASKLHGATNEKLFF. CDR3 DNA sequence: TGTGCCAGCAAACTCCACGGGGCAACTAATGAAAAACTGTTTTTT.

V and J are TRBV9 and TRBJ1-6; 10 bases line up with TRBD1. V was pared by 6 bases and J by 10 bases, with 10 bases of the junction left unmatched. There are 15 residues in the CDR3. The V gene's germline CDR1 is SGDLS and CDR2 YYNGEE. DNA for the CDR3: TGTGCCAGCAACCCCGGCGGGGACAGGGGCTCACCCCTCCACTTT. Amino acid sequence: CASNPGGDRGSPLHF.

This clone was recorded once. The chain recombines TRBV25-1 with TRBJ1-4; TRBD1 matches at 8 bases. The V segment lost 3 bases and the J segment 8 bases; nucleotides outside the gene matches: 17. The CDR3 runs to 18 residues. CDR1 is MGHDK, CDR2 SYGVNS, per germline. The CDR3 region is CASSDPGGRGTGSEKLFF. The CDR3 DNA reads as TGTGCCAGCAGTGACCCGGGGGGTAGGGGGACAGGCTCGGAAAAACTGTTTTTT.

This rearrangement joins TRBV30 to TRBJ1-6, with 7 bases fitting TRBD1. CDR1 and CDR2 (germline): GTSNPN, SVGIG (reference sequence). The CDR3 is 15 amino acids. The V gene end was trimmed by 1 base and the J gene end by 10 bases; junction bases not matched to a gene: 10. CDR3 loop: CAWSGRDRGGSPLHF. The DNA for the CDR3 is TGTGCCTGGAGTGGCCGGGACAGAGGTGGATCACCCCTCCACTTT. The full variable domain, rest sourced from reference TRBV30 and TRBJ1-6, is SQTIHQWPATLVQPVGSPLSLECTVEGTSNPNLYWYRQAAGRGLQLLFYSVGIGQISSEVPQNLSASRPQDRQFILSSKKLLLSDSGFYLCAWSGRDRGGSPLHFGNGTRLTVT.

The genes are TRBV29-1 and TRBJ2-5; D tentatively fits TRBD1 or TRBD2 (5 bases each). The CDR3 totals 14 residues. Germline CDR1 reads SQVTM; CDR2 reads ANQGSEA. V lost 6 bases, J lost 5 bases, and 19 bases lay in between. CDR3 coding DNA: TGCAGCGTGGCCCGGGACCCCGAGAGGGAGACCCAGTACTTC. Amino acid sequence: CSVARDPERETQYF. The full variable domain, its missing parts supplied by reference TRBV29-1 and TRBJ2-5, is SAVISQKPSRDICQRGTSLTIQCQVDSQVTMMFWYRQQPGQSLTLIATANQGSEATYESGFVIDKFPISRPNLTFSTLTVSNMSPEDSSIYLCSVARDPERETQYFGPGTRLLVL.

The chain is built from TRBV6-1 and TRBJ1-2; no reliable D call. Looked up from germline, CDR1 is MNHNS and CDR2 is SASEGT. The CDR3 is made up of 16 amino acids. Trimming pared 2 bases from V and 5 bases from J, leaving 18 bases between. DNA for the CDR3: TGTGCCAGCAGTGAATTTGTAATCGGGGAACGTTATGGCTACACCTTC. It specifies CASSEFVIGERYGYTF.

V usage is TRBV2 and J usage is TRBJ2-5; D is unresolved. Looked up from germline, CDR1 is SNHLY and CDR2 is FYNNEI. CDR3 size: 11 residues. Trimming took 4 bases from V and 2 from J, leaving 2 bases between them. The CDR3: CASSVQETQYF. DNA for the CDR3: TGTGCCAGCAGTGTTCAAGAGACCCAGTACTTC.

The chain employs TRBV10-3 and TRBJ1-6; D unresolved. The V end was cut by 2 bases, the J end by 7 bases, with 9 bases between. The CDR3 sequence is 14 residues long. Germline values: CDR1 ENHRY, CDR2 SYGVKD. The CDR3 DNA sequence: TGTGCCATCAGTGAGGTGGAGGGCAATTCACCCCTCCACTTT. Protein product: CAISEVEGNSPLHF.

The chain joins TRBV6-5 to TRBJ2-7; D possibly corresponds to TRBD1 (6 bases). Trimming removed 2 bases from V and 1 base from J, with 9 bases in between. CDR3 length: 14 residues. In germline, CDR1 is MNHEY, CDR2 SVGAGI. CDR3 DNA sequence: TGTGCCAGCAGTTACGCCGACAGGTCCTACGAGCAGTACTTC. Its translation is CASSYADRSYEQYF.

This chain uses TRBV6-1 with TRBJ2-3; D uncertain. With 1 base removed from V and 0 bases from J, the gap between germline ends came to 8 bases. Germline CDR1 is MNHNS and CDR2 is SASEGT. This CDR3 is 15 amino acids long. CDR3 nucleotide sequence: TGTGCCAGCAGTGAAGTAAGCCCTAGCACAGATACGCAGTATTTT. As protein: CASSEVSPSTDTQYF.

The chain uses TRBV5-8 and TRBJ2-3, with 11 bases lining up with TRBD2. Germline V lookup: CDR1 SGHTS, CDR2 YDEGEE. The CDR3 spans 16 residues. V lost 4 bases to trimming and J lost 0 bases; unmatched junction nucleotides: 4. CDR3 nucleotide sequence: TGTGCCAGCAGCCTGGGACTAGCGGCTAGCACAGATACGCAGTATTTT. It yields the protein CASSLGLAASTDTQYF.

This rearrangement joins TRBV5-5 to TRBJ1-2, with 7 nucleotides matching TRBD1. Looked up from germline, CDR1 is SGHKS and CDR2 is YYEKEE (reference sequence). The CDR3 extends over 15 amino acids. V shed 3 bases, J shed 0 bases, and the junction held 5 bases outside the gene matches. The chain's CDR3 is CASSSTGDANYGYTF. CDR3 bases: TGTGCCAGCAGCTCAACAGGGGACGCTAACTATGGCTACACCTTC.

The J gene is TRBJ1-2, the V gene TRBV19; D unclear. The CDR3 runs 15 residues. With 7 bases removed from V and 3 bases from J, the gap between germline ends came to 18 bases. The germline CDR1 and CDR2 sequences are LNHDA and SQIVND (reference sequence). The CDR3 here is CASKESGHLYYGYTF. For the CDR3, the DNA is TGTGCCAGTAAAGAGAGTGGGCACCTTTACTATGGCTACACCTTC.

The chain couples TRBV2 to TRBJ2-7, with a tentative D call TRBD2 (5 bases). V dropped 5 bases and J dropped 2 bases, with 13 bases sitting between them. Germline V gene data show CDR1 as SNHLY and CDR2 as FYNNEI. The CDR3 spans 14 residues. The CDR3 sequence: CASSPDFPPYEQYF. The DNA of the CDR3 is TGTGCCAGCAGTCCGGACTTCCCTCCCTACGAGCAGTACTTC. Complete variable domain (other parts from reference TRBV2 and TRBJ2-7): EPEVTQTPSHQVTQMGQEVILRCVPISNHLYFYWYRQILGQKVEFLVSFYNNEISEKSEIFDDQFSVERPDGSNFTLKIRSTKLEDSAMYFCASSPDFPPYEQYFGPGTRLTVT.

For this clone: One junction end does not reproduce the germline sequence, and a read error may be involved. This rearrangement joins TRBV7-7 to TRBJ2-3; a possible D gene is TRBD2 (5 bases). CDR1 is SSHAT and CDR2 is FNYEAQ in the germline V gene (reference sequence). The CDR3 totals 15 residues. The CDR3, as DNA: TGTGCTAGCAGCTCGGGGAACCCACCCACAGATACGCAGTATTTT. Translated: CASSSGNPPTDTQYF.

The chain is built from TRBV6-1 and TRBJ1-5; D is unresolved. Trimming stripped 6 bases from V and 7 bases from J, with 10 bases between. The CDR3 covers 12 residues. Germline V CDR1 and CDR2: MNHNS, SASEGT. This CDR3 reads CASSPLLQPQHF. Here the CDR3 DNA reads TGTGCCAGCAGCCCCTTACTACAGCCCCAGCATTTT.

The chain uses TRBV4-2 and TRBJ2-3, with 13 bases fitting TRBD2. Losses at the gene ends were 4 bases for V and 1 base for J; bases not matched to a gene: 8. CDR3 length equals 18 residues. CDR1 is LGHNA and CDR2 is YNFKEQ in the germline V gene. Here the CDR3 DNA reads TGTGCCAGCAGCCGAGCGACTAGCGGGGGGTCCGGCACAGATACGCAGTATTTT. Protein product: CASSRATSGGSGTDTQYF.

The rearrangement joins TRBV12-5 to TRBJ1-1, with a possible D match to TRBD1 (5 bases). Trimming stripped 3 bases from V and 2 bases from J, with 13 bases between. This CDR3 is 15 amino acids long. The germline V gene encodes CDR1 LGHNT and CDR2 FRNRAP. For the CDR3, the DNA is TGTGCTAGTGGTTTTCGGGGGTTTGGAAACACTGAAGCTTTCTTT. Encoded protein: CASGFRGFGNTEAFF.

This chain joins TRBV4-2 and TRBJ2-5, with a weak D call TRBD2 (5 bases). CDR1 LGHNA and CDR2 YNFKEQ come from the germline V gene. V was pared by 0 bases and J by 5 bases, with 13 bases between. The CDR3 consists of 15 residues. The CDR3 loop is CASSQDLSSWETQYF. CDR3 sequence (DNA): TGTGCCAGCAGCCAAGATCTTTCTAGCTGGGAGACCCAGTACTTC.

This chain links TRBV2 with TRBJ1-1; possible D gene TRBD1, 6 bases. Trimming cost V 8 bases and J 7 bases, with 11 bases left between them. The CDR3 sequence is 11 residues long. The V gene's germline CDR1 is SNHLY and CDR2 FYNNEI. CDR3 coding DNA: TGTGCCAGCCGGACAGCATTTGAAGCTTTCTTT. This encodes CASRTAFEAFF.

The chain employs TRBV6-1 and TRBJ1-4; tentative D call: TRBD1 (6 bases). The CDR3 is 14 amino acids. In germline, CDR1 is MNHNS, CDR2 SASEGT. V gave up 8 bases and J gave up 8 bases, with 18 bases separating them. CDR3 amino acids: CASWAGGSVEKLFF. CDR3 nucleotides: TGTGCCAGCTGGGCGGGGGGCTCCGTGGAAAAACTGTTTTTT.

V is TRBV5-4 and J is TRBJ1-2; D is undetermined. The V and J ends lost 0 bases and 1 base respectively, with 7 bases between them. The CDR3 is 14 residues long. Germline V gene lookup returns CDR1 SGHNT and CDR2 YYREEE (reference sequence). This CDR3 reads CASSLARSNYGYTF. The CDR3 nucleotides read TGTGCCAGCAGCTTGGCGAGGAGTAACTATGGCTACACCTTC.

This clone was recorded only once. CDR3 amino acids: CASSYSTRRGDYGYTF. The CDR3, as DNA: TGTGCCAGCAGTTACTCGACGCGCAGGGGTGACTATGGCTACACCTTC. J is TRBJ1-2 and V is TRBV6-7; TRBD1 is a possible D gene (6 bases). TRBV6-7 is an open reading frame whose function is uncertain. This CDR3 spans 16 amino acids. V gave up 0 bases and J gave up 3 bases, with 14 bases separating them.

The chain uses TRBV27 and TRBJ2-7; D remains ambiguous. Trimming took 3 bases from V and 6 from J, leaving 12 bases between them. Germline V gives CDR1 MNHEY, CDR2 SMNVEV (reference sequence). The CDR3 has 13 residues. The CDR3 loop is CASSFGIRGEQYF. DNA for the CDR3: TGTGCCAGCAGTTTTGGGATTAGAGGCGAGCAGTACTTC.